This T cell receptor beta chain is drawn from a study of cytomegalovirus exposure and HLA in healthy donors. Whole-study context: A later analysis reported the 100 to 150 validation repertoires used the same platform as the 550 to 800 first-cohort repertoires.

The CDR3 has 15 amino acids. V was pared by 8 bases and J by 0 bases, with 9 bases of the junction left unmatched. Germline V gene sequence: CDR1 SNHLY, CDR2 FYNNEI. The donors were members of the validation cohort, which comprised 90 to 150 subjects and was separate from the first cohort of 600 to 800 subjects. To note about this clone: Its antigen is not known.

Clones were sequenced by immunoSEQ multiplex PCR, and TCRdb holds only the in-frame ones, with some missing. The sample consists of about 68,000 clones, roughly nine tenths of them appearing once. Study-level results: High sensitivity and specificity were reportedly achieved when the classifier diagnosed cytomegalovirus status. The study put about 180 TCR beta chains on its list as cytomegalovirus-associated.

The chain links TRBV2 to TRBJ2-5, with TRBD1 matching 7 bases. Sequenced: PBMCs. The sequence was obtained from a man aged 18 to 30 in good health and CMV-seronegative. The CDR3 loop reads CASQKTGTDQETQYF. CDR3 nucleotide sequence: TGTGCCAGCCAGAAGACTGGGACAGACCAAGAGACCCAGTACTTC.